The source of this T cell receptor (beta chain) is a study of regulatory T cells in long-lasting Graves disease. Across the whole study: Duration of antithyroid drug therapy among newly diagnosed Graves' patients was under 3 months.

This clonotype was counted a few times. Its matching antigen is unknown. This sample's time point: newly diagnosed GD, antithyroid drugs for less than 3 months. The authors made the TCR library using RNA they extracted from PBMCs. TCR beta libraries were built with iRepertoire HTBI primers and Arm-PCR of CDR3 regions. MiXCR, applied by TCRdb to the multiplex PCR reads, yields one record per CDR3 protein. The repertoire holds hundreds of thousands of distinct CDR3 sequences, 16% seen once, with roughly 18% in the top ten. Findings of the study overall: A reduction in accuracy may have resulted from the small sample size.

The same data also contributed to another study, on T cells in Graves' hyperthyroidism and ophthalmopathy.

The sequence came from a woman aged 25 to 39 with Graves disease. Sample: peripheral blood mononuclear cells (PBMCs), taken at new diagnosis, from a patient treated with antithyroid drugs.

The CDR3 loop is CATSLQREGTDTQYF. The CDR3, as DNA: TGTGCCACCAGTTTGCAGCGGGAGGGCACAGATACGCAGTATTTT. The J gene is TRBJ2-3, the V gene TRBV24-1; 9 bases line up with TRBD2. The CDR3 consists of 15 residues. Looked up from germline, CDR1 is KGHDR and CDR2 is SFDVKD. Germline trimming cut 6 bases from V and 1 base from J; bases unmatched to any gene: 4.